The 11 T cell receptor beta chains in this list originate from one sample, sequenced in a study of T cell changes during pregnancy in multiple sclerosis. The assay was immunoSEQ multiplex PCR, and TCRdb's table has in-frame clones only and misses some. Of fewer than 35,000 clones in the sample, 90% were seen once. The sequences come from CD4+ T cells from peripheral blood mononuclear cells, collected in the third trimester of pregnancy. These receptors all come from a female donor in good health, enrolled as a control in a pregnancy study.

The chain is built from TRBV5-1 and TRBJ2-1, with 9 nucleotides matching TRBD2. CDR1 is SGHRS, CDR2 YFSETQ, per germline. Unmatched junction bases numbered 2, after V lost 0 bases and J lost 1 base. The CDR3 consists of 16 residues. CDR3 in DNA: TGCGCCAGCAGCTTGGGACTAGCGGTATCCTACAATGAGCAGTTCTTC. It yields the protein CASSLGLAVSYNEQFF.

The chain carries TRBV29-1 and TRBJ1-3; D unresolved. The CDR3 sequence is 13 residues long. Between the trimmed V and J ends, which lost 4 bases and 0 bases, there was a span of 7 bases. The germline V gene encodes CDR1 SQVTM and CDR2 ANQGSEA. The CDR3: CSVGPSSGNTIYF. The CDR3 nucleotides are TGCAGCGTTGGCCCCAGCTCTGGAAACACCATATATTTT.

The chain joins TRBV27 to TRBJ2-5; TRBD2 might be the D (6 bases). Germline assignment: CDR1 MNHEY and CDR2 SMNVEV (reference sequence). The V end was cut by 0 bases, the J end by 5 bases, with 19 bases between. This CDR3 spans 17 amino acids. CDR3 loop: CASSLSGTQEKWETQYF. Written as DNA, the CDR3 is TGTGCCAGCAGTTTATCCGGGACTCAAGAGAAGTGGGAGACCCAGTACTTC.

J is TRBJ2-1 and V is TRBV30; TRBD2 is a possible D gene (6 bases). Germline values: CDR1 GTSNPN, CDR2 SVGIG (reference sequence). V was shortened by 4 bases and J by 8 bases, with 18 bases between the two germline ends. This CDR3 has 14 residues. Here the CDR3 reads CAWTGDLRAYEQFF. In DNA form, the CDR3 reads TGTGCCTGGACGGGGGACCTGAGGGCCTATGAGCAGTTCTTC. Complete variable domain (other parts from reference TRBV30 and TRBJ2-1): SQTIHQWPATLVQPVGSPLSLECTVEGTSNPNLYWYRQAAGRGLQLLFYSVGIGQISSEVPQNLSASRPQDRQFILSSKKLLLSDSGFYLCAWTGDLRAYEQFFGPGTRLTVL.

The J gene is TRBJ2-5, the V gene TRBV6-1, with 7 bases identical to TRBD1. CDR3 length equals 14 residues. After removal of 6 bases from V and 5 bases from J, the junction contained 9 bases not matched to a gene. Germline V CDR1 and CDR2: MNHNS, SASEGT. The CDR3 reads CASRTGSDDETQYF. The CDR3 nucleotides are TGTGCCAGCAGGACAGGGTCCGACGATGAGACCCAGTACTTC.

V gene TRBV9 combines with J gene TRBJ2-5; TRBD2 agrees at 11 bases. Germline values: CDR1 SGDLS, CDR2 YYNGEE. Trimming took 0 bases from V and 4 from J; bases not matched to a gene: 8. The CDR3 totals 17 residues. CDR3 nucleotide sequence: TGTGCCAGCAGCGTAGGAGGACTAGCGGGTACCGGAGAGACCCAGTACTTC. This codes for CASSVGGLAGTGETQYF.

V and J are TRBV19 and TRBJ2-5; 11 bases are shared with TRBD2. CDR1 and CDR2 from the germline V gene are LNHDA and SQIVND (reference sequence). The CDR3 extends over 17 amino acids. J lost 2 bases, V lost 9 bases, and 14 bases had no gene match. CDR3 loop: CASTRSASGGLQETQYF. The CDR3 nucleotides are TGTGCCAGCACACGGTCGGCTAGCGGGGGGCTGCAAGAGACCCAGTACTTC.

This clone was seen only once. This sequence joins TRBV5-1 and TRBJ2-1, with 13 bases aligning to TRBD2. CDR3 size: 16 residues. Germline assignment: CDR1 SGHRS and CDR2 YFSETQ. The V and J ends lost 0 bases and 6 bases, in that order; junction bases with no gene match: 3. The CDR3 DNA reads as TGCGCCAGCAGCTTGGATGGGACTAGCGGGGTCAATGAGCAGTTCTTC. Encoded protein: CASSLDGTSGVNEQFF.

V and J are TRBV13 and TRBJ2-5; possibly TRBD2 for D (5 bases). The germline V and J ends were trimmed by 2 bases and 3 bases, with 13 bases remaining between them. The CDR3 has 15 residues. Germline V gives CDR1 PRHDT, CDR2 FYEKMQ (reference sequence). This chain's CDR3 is CASSLLAPGEETQYF. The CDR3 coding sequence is TGTGCCAGCAGCTTACTAGCCCCGGGCGAAGAGACCCAGTACTTC.

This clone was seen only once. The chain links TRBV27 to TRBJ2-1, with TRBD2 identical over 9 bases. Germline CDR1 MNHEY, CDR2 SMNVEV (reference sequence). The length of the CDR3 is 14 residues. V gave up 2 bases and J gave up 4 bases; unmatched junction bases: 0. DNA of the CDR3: TGTGCCAGCAGTTTAGCGGGAGGGTACAATGAGCAGTTCTTC. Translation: CASSLAGGYNEQFF.

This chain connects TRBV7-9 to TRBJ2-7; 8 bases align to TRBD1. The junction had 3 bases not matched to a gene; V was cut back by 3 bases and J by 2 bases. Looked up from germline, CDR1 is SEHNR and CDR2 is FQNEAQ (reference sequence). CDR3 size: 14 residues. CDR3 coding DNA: TGTGCCAGCAGCTTTGACAGGGGCCCCTACGAGCAGTACTTC. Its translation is CASSFDRGPYEQYF.